The present entry profiles one T cell receptor beta chain with its context. The sample comes from a study of CD8+ T cells in alopecia areata. This sample's treatment: oral pan-JAK inhibitor, 5-10 mg twice daily. The sequencing template was cDNA reverse transcribed from extracted RNA. Repertoires were generated with immunoSEQ multiplex PCR, while TCRdb's copy carries only in-frame clones and drops some. This sample has about 290,000 clones, with 55% to 70% found just once. The clonotype originates from a human donor with alopecia areata. Sample: CD4+ T cells sorted from blood, taken at week 24, from a patient treated with tofacitinib.

CDR3 loop: CSVEAANGGTQYF. Written as DNA, the CDR3 is TGCAGCGTTGAAGCAGCCAATGGGGGGACGCAGTATTTT. This rearrangement joins TRBV29-1 to TRBJ2-3; tentatively, D is TRBD2 (6 bases). V lost 1 base and J lost 9, with 14 bases in between. This CDR3 is built from 13 residues. Germline CDR1 reads SQVTM; CDR2 reads ANQGSEA.